The 20 T cell receptor beta chains reported below all come from one sample, sequenced in a study of T cell repertoires in cytomegalovirus infection. TCRdb reprocessed the reads with MiXCR, giving one entry per CDR3 protein. The sample includes approximately 290,000 distinct CDR3 sequences, roughly 24% of them seen just once. Sample: PBMCs. The receptors were gathered from a human donor in good health (CMV status not recorded). Some clones in this sample may be carry-over from other donors' samples.

This chain joins TRBV5-1 and TRBJ2-1, with TRBD1 identical over 10 bases. The CDR3 covers 16 residues. The V gene end was trimmed by 1 base and the J gene end by 6 bases; junction bases not matched to a gene: 7. Germline CDR1 SGHRS, CDR2 YFSETQ. The CDR3 nucleotides are TGCGCCAGCAGCTTGTACGAGACAGGGGGCCGCAATGAGCAGTTCTTC. It translates to CASSLYETGGRNEQFF. Drawing the rest from reference TRBV5-1 and TRBJ2-1, the complete variable domain is KAGVTQTPRYLIKTRGQQVTLSCSPISGHRSVSWYQQTPGQGLQFLFEYFSETQRNKGNFPGRFSGRQFSNSRSEMNVSTLELGDSALYLCASSLYETGGRNEQFFGPGTRLTVL.

V gene TRBV2 combines with J gene TRBJ2-5; D is perhaps TRBD1 (6 bases). Germline CDR1 is SNHLY and CDR2 is FYNNEI. Deletions cut 11 bases from V and 0 bases from J, with 13 bases between. This CDR3 region has 13 residues. The DNA for the CDR3 is TGTGCCGCGGCCCGGGACAACCAAGAGACCCAGTACTTC. Protein product: CAAARDNQETQYF.

This rearrangement joins TRBV12-3 or TRBV12-4 to TRBJ2-3; 9 bases line up with TRBD2. The trim removed 6 bases at V and 4 bases at J, leaving 5 bases unmatched. CDR3 size: 14 residues. The CDR3 protein is CASRIAGEADTQYF. CDR3 DNA: TGTGCCAGCAGGATAGCGGGAGAAGCAGATACGCAGTATTTT.

This clonotype was observed a handful of times. The chain recombines TRBV7-2 with TRBJ2-1; 9 bases are shared with TRBD2. CDR1 and CDR2 (germline): SGHTA, FQGNSA. This CDR3 is built from 15 residues. V shed 4 bases and J 4 bases; nucleotides not matched to a gene: 5. The CDR3 loop is CASSYSGRPYNEQFF. CDR3 sequence (DNA): TGTGCCAGCAGCTACAGCGGGAGGCCGTACAATGAGCAGTTCTTC.

The genes are TRBV28 and TRBJ2-1; a weak D match, TRBD2 (6 bases). V lost 6 bases and J 7 bases, leaving 16 bases between the germline ends. Germline V gene lookup returns CDR1 MDHEN and CDR2 SYDVKM. This CDR3 has 14 residues. Here the CDR3 DNA reads TGTGCCAGCAGCCCCCCGGGAGAAAAGAATGAGCAGTTCTTC. Protein product: CASSPPGEKNEQFF.

This clonotype came up a few times. The chain combines TRBV7-2 with TRBJ1-3; no definite D call. The germline V and J ends were trimmed by 3 bases and 4 bases, with 13 bases remaining between them. The CDR3 extends over 15 amino acids. Germline CDR1 SGHTA, CDR2 FQGNSA. CDR3 in DNA: TGTGCCAGCAGCTTCCGGACGGGAGACGGAAACACCATATATTTT. Translation gives CASSFRTGDGNTIYF.

The sample holds a few counts of this clonotype. This chain connects TRBV29-1 to TRBJ2-5, with 11 bases that match TRBD2. With V trimmed by 6 bases and J by 4 bases, 1 base remained unmatched. The germline V gene has CDR1 SQVTM and CDR2 ANQGSEA. The CDR3 has 12 amino acids. CDR3 amino acids: CSVGLAGETQYF. The CDR3 region has the DNA TGCAGCGTCGGACTAGCGGGAGAGACCCAGTACTTC.

The gene calls are TRBV7-8 and TRBJ2-1; weak D call: TRBD2 (5 bases). CDR3 length: 15 amino acids. Trimming stripped 5 bases from V and 6 bases from J, with 17 bases between. The V gene's germline CDR1 is SGHVS and CDR2 FQNEAQ. The CDR3 protein is CASSPLGGTLNEQFF. CDR3 nucleotide sequence: TGTGCCAGCAGCCCACTCGGAGGTACCCTCAATGAGCAGTTCTTC.

This clonotype was observed a few times. The chain uses TRBV7-9 and TRBJ1-4, with D hard to call. Germline V gene lookup returns CDR1 SEHNR and CDR2 FQNEAQ (reference sequence). This CDR3 contains 16 residues. V lost 1 base, J lost 0 bases, and 9 bases lay in between. The CDR3 sequence: CASSLVSGTTNEKLFF. CDR3 in DNA: TGTGCCAGCAGCTTAGTTTCGGGGACAACTAATGAAAAACTGTTTTTT.

This clonotype showed up many times. The chain combines TRBV7-8 with TRBJ2-1; 11 nucleotides align to TRBD2. Germline trimming cut 3 bases from V and 2 bases from J; bases unmatched to any gene: 3. CDR1 SGHVS and CDR2 FQNEAQ come from the germline V gene. This CDR3 contains 16 residues. The CDR3 region has the DNA TGTGCCAGCAGCTTGGTAGCGGGAGGGACCTACAATGAGCAGTTCTTC. Protein product: CASSLVAGGTYNEQFF.

The table lists this clonotype with a few counts. The V and J genes are TRBV7-9 and TRBJ1-2, with D possibly TRBD1 on 6 matching bases. Germline CDR1 SEHNR, CDR2 FQNEAQ (reference sequence). V was pared by 2 bases and J by 0 bases, with 10 bases between. The length of the CDR3 is 15 residues. The CDR3 DNA sequence: TGTGCCAGCAGCTTACAAGGGGGAGCTAACTATGGCTACACCTTC. It yields the protein CASSLQGGANYGYTF.

V gene TRBV29-1 combines with J gene TRBJ2-5, with 8 bases fitting TRBD2. Germline loops: CDR1 SQVTM, CDR2 ANQGSEA. This CDR3 comprises 14 residues. The V and J ends lost 6 bases and 4 bases, in that order; junction bases with no gene match: 10. The CDR3 spells CSVRSGLAPETQYF. The CDR3 DNA sequence: TGCAGCGTCCGATCTGGACTAGCCCCAGAGACCCAGTACTTC.

This rearrangement joins TRBV29-1 to TRBJ2-3; possible D gene TRBD2, 7 bases. Per germline, CDR1 SQVTM and CDR2 ANQGSEA. The germline V and J ends were trimmed by 7 bases and 3 bases, with 14 bases remaining between them. This CDR3 has 13 amino acids. The CDR3 loop is CSGGGHQTDTQYF. The CDR3 nucleotides are TGCAGCGGGGGGGGGCATCAGACAGATACGCAGTATTTT.

This clonotype was counted between two and nine times. The chain combines TRBV12-3 or TRBV12-4 with TRBJ2-1; D tentatively reads TRBD1 or TRBD2 (6 bases each). V lost 7 bases to trimming and J lost 8 bases, with 12 bases between them. The CDR3 loop spans 12 amino acids. CDR3 sequence reads: CASIQEGDEQFF. DNA of the CDR3: TGTGCCAGCATCCAGGAGGGGGATGAGCAGTTCTTC.

In this sample, this clonotype turned up many times. The V call is TRBV7-9, the J call TRBJ2-7, with D possibly TRBD1 on 5 matching bases. Looked up from germline, CDR1 is SEHNR and CDR2 is FQNEAQ (reference sequence). This CDR3 contains 16 residues. V was pared by 3 bases and J by 4 bases, with 19 bases between. DNA for the CDR3: TGTGCCAGCAGCTTTTGGGGAAGGGGTCCTTTGTACGAGCAGTACTTC. Its translation is CASSFWGRGPLYEQYF.

This clonotype was observed a handful of times. This sequence joins TRBV5-4 and TRBJ2-2, with D tentatively TRBD2 (5 bases). CDR3 length: 15 amino acids. Germline V CDR1 and CDR2: SGHNT, YYREEE (reference sequence). V shed 0 bases and J shed 3 bases, with 9 bases lying between them. This CDR3 reads CASSLGKRYTGELFF. CDR3 DNA sequence: TGTGCCAGCAGCTTGGGCAAGCGGTACACCGGGGAGCTGTTTTTT.

In this sample, this clonotype turned up many times. The V and J genes are TRBV20-1 and TRBJ1-5, with D tentatively TRBD1 (6 bases). The germline V gene encodes CDR1 DFQATT and CDR2 SNEGSKA (reference sequence). V lost 4 bases, J lost 5 bases, and 18 bases lay in between. The CDR3 runs to 15 residues. The CDR3 DNA is TGCAGTGCTACCTCCCGGATGGGGGGCGATCAGCCCCAGCATTTT. Protein product: CSATSRMGGDQPQHF.

This clonotype has at least ten counts. The V gene is TRBV7-8, the J gene TRBJ1-4, with D hard to call. The length of the CDR3 is 14 residues. Germline CDR1 reads SGHVS; CDR2 reads FQNEAQ. V was pared by 4 bases and J by 8 bases, with 14 bases between. Written as DNA, the CDR3 is TGTGCCAGCAGCTCAAGGACGGGAGTCGAAAAACTGTTTTTT. Its translation: CASSSRTGVEKLFF.

The DNA of the CDR3 is TGTGCCAGCAGACTCAGTTGGGGGGGCAATCAGCCCCAGCATTTT. Its protein is CASRLSWGGNQPQHF. The chain employs TRBV28 and TRBJ1-5, with a tentative D call TRBD1 (5 bases). Germline CDR1 is MDHEN and CDR2 is SYDVKM. The CDR3 contains 15 residues. Trimming took off 6 bases at V and 2 bases at J, with 14 bases between the two ends.

This rearrangement joins TRBV10-3 to TRBJ2-1; D is ambiguous. Germline V lookup: CDR1 ENHRY, CDR2 SYGVKD. Trimming left V 2 bases short and J 8 bases short, with 4 bases between. The CDR3 is 11 residues long. The CDR3 sequence: CAISEVDEQFF. CDR3 sequence (DNA): TGTGCCATCAGTGAGGTCGATGAGCAGTTCTTC.